This T cell receptor (beta chain) was documented in a study of T cells in Graves' hyperthyroidism and ophthalmopathy. Points from the study as a whole: A model of 13 V-J features distinguished ophthalmopathy from stable hyperthyroidism.

It was RNA transcripts that yielded the amplified TCR beta CDR3 regions. Carried out on the TCR CDR3, a first-round RT-PCR used the HTBI primer set. TCRdb reanalysed the multiplex PCR reads using MiXCR and keeps one entry per CDR3 protein. In the table there are fewer than 750,000 distinct CDR3 sequences, roughly 14% of which are singletons. Trimming pared 5 bases from V and 1 base from J, leaving 17 bases between. In germline, CDR1 is MDHEN, CDR2 SYDVKM. CDR3 size: 16 residues. This clonotype was seen many times. Its target is unknown. For the diagnoses, clinical symptoms, serum thyroxine and TRAb, thyroid ultrasound and orbital computed tomography were used. The authors took PBMCs from 10 ml fresh peripheral blood.

This rearrangement joins TRBV28 to TRBJ2-5; TRBD1 is a possible D gene (6 bases). This receptor was identified in a woman aged 40-49 years with Graves' ophthalmopathy. The material sequenced was blood. CDR3 region: CASSPGTPAAQETQYF. The CDR3 DNA is TGTGCCAGCAGTCCTGGGACACCAGCAGCCCAAGAGACCCAGTACTTC.